This TCR beta chain was sequenced in a study of cytomegalovirus exposure and HLA in healthy donors. Study-level points and caveats: Sequences of the TCR beta chain were said to predict the HLA-A and HLA-B alleles of most subjects accurately.

The CDR3 extends over 13 amino acids. The V gene's germline CDR1 is MRHNA and CDR2 SNTAGT. Trimming removed 2 bases from V and 9 bases from J, with 11 bases in between. In the case of this clone: The target antigen is unknown.

The PCR contained 60 Vbeta and 13 Jbeta primers. Generated by immunoSEQ multiplex PCR, the TCRdb table keeps only in-frame clones and is missing some. The sample carries 110,000 to 150,000 clones, 79% recorded once. This clonotype was obtained from a man aged 18 to 35 in good health and CMV-seronegative. The chain employs TRBV6-4 and TRBJ2-1; D is perhaps TRBD1 (6 bases). Sequenced material: PBMCs. The CDR3 loop is CASSDDWGREQFF. The CDR3 nucleotides are TGTGCCAGCAGTGACGACTGGGGGCGTGAGCAGTTCTTC.